The 10 T cell receptor beta chains below all came from one sample that was sequenced in a study of T cells in women clearing cervical HPV infection. Here immunoSEQ multiplex PCR was the method, and the copy in TCRdb shows in-frame clones only, minus some. The sample data list 40,000 to 60,000 clones. Sequencing used blood buffy coat. The source of these receptors is a woman between 18 and 69 years old with a cervical HPV16 infection that either progressed to CIN3+ or cleared (not recorded which).

Comments on this clone: The read is 3 residues too short to cover the CDR3 end, so that end is filled in from the germline J gene. This chain joins TRBV2 and TRBJ1-3; TRBD1 might be the D (6 bases). Trimming shortened V by 7 bases and J by 6 bases, and 10 bases separated the two germline ends. Germline V gene lookup returns CDR1 SNHLY and CDR2 FYNNEI. This CDR3 has 12 amino acids. CDR3 DNA, as far as it was read: TGTGCCAGCAATGGGGGCGAAAACACC. Its protein product is CASNGGENT. In full, the CDR3 is CASNGGENTIYF.

The part of the CDR3 DNA that was read is TGTGCCAGTAGTATAAGAGGGGTCGCATCTAGGGCAGATACG. This sequence encodes CASSIRGVASRADT. The CDR3 in its entirety is CASSIRGVASRADTQYF. The chain couples TRBV19 to TRBJ2-3, with D perhaps assigned TRBD1 or TRBD2 (5 bases each). The read ends 3 residues early relative to the CDR3; the germline J gene fills the gap. Germline CDR1 LNHDA, CDR2 SQIVND (reference sequence). The CDR3 covers 17 residues. With 2 bases removed from V and 4 bases from J, the gap between germline ends came to 19 bases. The full variable domain, completed using reference TRBV19 and TRBJ2-3, is DGGITQSPKYLFRKEGQNVTLSCEQNLNHDAMYWYRQDPGQGLRLIYYSQIVNDFQKGDIAEGYSVSREKKESFPLTVTSAQKNPTAFYLCASSIRGVASRADTQYFGPGTRLTVL.

As to this clone: The missing CDR3 end, 3 residues past where the read stops, is filled in from the germline J gene. The chain carries TRBV2 and TRBJ2-3, with TRBD1 matching 10 bases. V dropped 5 bases and J dropped 1; count of bases not matched to a gene: 3. CDR3 length equals 15 residues. Germline V gene lookup returns CDR1 SNHLY and CDR2 FYNNEI. CDR3 sequence: CASSTDRGRTDTQYF. Incomplete CDR3 DNA: TGTGCCAGCAGTACCGACAGGGGGCGCACAGATACG.

About this clone itself: Sequencing ends 3 residues short of the CDR3 end; the germline J gene provides the rest. The chain carries TRBV14 and TRBJ2-1; no clear D. There are 17 residues in the CDR3. The V and J ends lost 2 bases and 0 bases respectively, with 14 bases between them. CDR1 is SGHDN, CDR2 FVKESK, per germline. This CDR3 is CASSQIMGLSSYNEQFF. The sequenced part of the CDR3 DNA is TGTGCCAGCAGCCAAATAATGGGCCTTAGCTCCTACAATGAG.

Worth noting for this clone: With the read ending 3 residues before the CDR3 end, the germline J gene is used to fill in that end. V is TRBV10-3 and J is TRBJ1-5; TRBD1 matches at 8 bases. The CDR3 extends over 15 amino acids. Trimming cost V 3 bases and J 6 bases; bases outside gene matches: 7. Germline assignment: CDR1 ENHRY and CDR2 SYGVKD. This CDR3 is CAISDNDRGFQPQHF. CDR3 bases read: TGTGCCATCAGTGACAACGACAGGGGCTTTCAGCCC.

For this clone: The CDR3 is cut off 3 residues early in the read; its end comes from the germline J gene. This rearrangement joins TRBV20-1 to TRBJ2-2; a possible D gene is TRBD2 (7 bases). Trimming pared 6 bases from V and 4 bases from J, leaving 18 bases between. Looked up from germline, CDR1 is DFQATT and CDR2 is SNEGSKA (reference sequence). The CDR3 runs to 15 residues. The CDR3 protein is CSALWRGGATGELFF. The DNA read from the CDR3 is TGCAGTGCCCTCTGGAGGGGGGGGGCCACCGGGGAG.

Turning to this clone: Read coverage stops 3 residues before the CDR3 terminus; the germline J gene supplies the remainder. The gene calls are TRBV7-8 and TRBJ2-7; D ambiguous. The ends were cut back, 0 bases at V and 6 bases at J, with 9 bases in the middle. The CDR3 spans 13 residues. Germline CDR1 is SGHVS and CDR2 is FQNEAQ. The sequenced part of the CDR3 DNA is TGTGCCAGCAGCTTAGCAGGGTTGAGCGAG. It translates to CASSLAGLSE. The full CDR3 sequence reads CASSLAGLSEQYF.

On this clone itself: The read terminates 3 residues ahead of where the CDR3 ends, so the germline J gene completes it. The rearrangement links TRBV7-3 to TRBJ1-2; tentatively, D is TRBD1 (6 bases). This CDR3 comprises 14 residues. CDR1 and CDR2 (germline): SGHTA, FQGTGA. V lost 5 bases and J lost 0, with 10 bases in between. The CDR3 loop reads CASSPRGTNYGYTF. The sequenced part of the CDR3 DNA is TGTGCCAGCAGCCCCAGGGGCACTAACTATGGC.

As for this clone: The CDR3 end falls 3 residues outside the read, so it is completed with the germline J gene. The chain has TRBV2 and TRBJ2-7; TRBD2 might be the D (7 bases). CDR3 size: 14 residues. The ends were cut back, 8 bases at V and 0 bases at J, with 14 bases in the middle. Per germline, CDR1 SNHLY and CDR2 FYNNEI. The CDR3 region is CASLRGGSSYEQYF. The CDR3 bases that were read are TGTGCCAGCCTGAGGGGGGGTAGCTCCTACGAG.

With regard to this clone: The read gets to within 3 residues of the CDR3 end, and the germline J gene fills in the rest. This chain links TRBV5-1 with TRBJ2-1; 7 nucleotides align to TRBD2. The CDR3 spans 15 residues. In germline, CDR1 is SGHRS, CDR2 YFSETQ. V shed 4 bases and J 0 bases; nucleotides not matched to a gene: 4. The CDR3 protein is CASSPGGTSYNEQFF. The CDR3 DNA, read in part, is TGCGCCAGCAGCCCCGGGGGGACCTCCTACAATGAG.